Shown below are 6 T cell receptor beta chains from a single sample sequenced in a study of T cells in localized non-small cell lung cancer. Using immunoSEQ multiplex PCR, the repertoire was profiled, and TCRdb retains in-frame clones only, with some absent. Among approximately 24,000 clones, roughly 90% were seen once, and the ten largest hold 22%. Material: peripheral blood, obtained before any cancer treatment. These receptors came from a man aged 40 to 70 with stage I squamous cell lung carcinoma.

The J gene is TRBJ2-3, the V gene TRBV19; D assignment may be TRBD1 or TRBD2 (5 bases each). There are 13 residues in the CDR3. CDR1 is LNHDA and CDR2 is SQIVND in the germline V gene (reference sequence). V lost 5 bases to trimming and J lost 4 bases, with 10 bases between them. Here the CDR3 DNA reads TGTGCCAGTAGTCGGGTGGGGGCAGATACGCAGTATTTT. This gives the protein CASSRVGADTQYF.

The V and J genes are TRBV27 and TRBJ2-7; a possible D gene is TRBD2 (6 bases). V lost 5 bases to trimming and J lost 9 bases, with 14 bases between them. CDR3 size: 12 residues. CDR1 and CDR2 from the germline V gene are MNHEY and SMNVEV (reference sequence). The CDR3 bases are TGTGCCAGCAGTCCCCAATCGGGAGTGCAGTACTTC. This translates into CASSPQSGVQYF.

The chain is built from TRBV4-3 and TRBJ1-6; TRBD1 is a possible D gene (5 bases). V dropped 0 bases and J dropped 10 bases, with 10 bases sitting between them. CDR1 is LGHNA and CDR2 is YSLEER in the germline V gene. There are 14 residues in the CDR3. The CDR3 loop is CASSQEGERSPLHF. DNA of the CDR3: TGCGCCAGCAGCCAAGAAGGGGAGAGATCACCCCTCCACTTT.

The V gene is TRBV6-6, the J gene TRBJ1-6; tentative D call: TRBD1 (6 bases). CDR1 MNHNY and CDR2 SVGAGI come from the germline V gene (reference sequence). V lost 3 bases and J lost 10, with 13 bases in between. The CDR3 runs 14 residues. In DNA form, the CDR3 reads TGTGCCAGCAGTTATCTCCGGGACAACTCACCCCTCCACTTT. It yields the protein CASSYLRDNSPLHF.

This clone was found once. V and J are TRBV4-1 and TRBJ1-2, with TRBD1 identical over 7 bases. CDR1 is MGHRA, CDR2 YSYEKL, per germline. V shed 1 base, J shed 4 bases, and the junction held 15 bases outside the gene matches. This CDR3 spans 18 amino acids. CDR3 sequence (DNA): TGCGCCAGCAGCCAAGTCGGAGAAGGAGGGGGCGATAGCTATGGCTACACCTTC. Amino acids: CASSQVGEGGGDSYGYTF.

The chain has TRBV18 and TRBJ1-5; D gene ambiguous. Trimming pared 1 base from V and 7 bases from J, leaving 8 bases between. Germline assignment: CDR1 KGHSH and CDR2 LQKENI. The CDR3 has 13 amino acids. DNA of the CDR3: TGTGCCAGCTCACCACATGAAGACCAGCCCCAGCATTTT. Its protein product is CASSPHEDQPQHF.